The 4 T cell receptor beta chains listed next were all sequenced from one sample in a study of OX40 agonist ivuxolimab in advanced cancers. Repertoires were generated with immunoSEQ multiplex PCR, while TCRdb's copy carries only in-frame clones and drops some. The top ten hold 12% of the sample, which has tens of thousands of clones, 60% to 85% seen once. Source: CD4+ or CD8+ T cells sorted from blood, taken in a trial of the OX40 agonist ivuxolimab. All receptors derive from an adult with an advanced solid tumor such as melanoma, head and neck, liver or kidney cancer.

V is TRBV7-2 and J is TRBJ2-3, with D tentatively TRBD2 (5 bases). CDR1 SGHTA and CDR2 FQGNSA come from the germline V gene. The CDR3 consists of 15 residues. Trimming shortened V by 2 bases and J by 1 base, and 10 bases separated the two germline ends. DNA of the CDR3: TGTGCCAGCAGCTTACTCGGGATACGCACAGATACGCAGTATTTT. Translated: CASSLLGIRTDTQYF.

This CDR3 reads CASSKRGGTEAFF. CDR3 in DNA: TGTGCCAGCAGCAAAAGAGGCGGGACTGAAGCTTTCTTT. The chain joins TRBV27 to TRBJ1-1; D gene uncertain. This CDR3 region has 13 residues. Looked up from germline, CDR1 is MNHEY and CDR2 is SMNVEV (reference sequence). V was clipped by 6 bases and J by 5 bases, with 13 bases between them.

The chain recombines TRBV7-2 with TRBJ2-4; 8 nucleotides match TRBD2. This CDR3 region has 17 residues. J gave up 1 base and V 5 bases, and 10 bases lay outside the gene matches. Per germline, CDR1 SGHTA and CDR2 FQGNSA. The CDR3 protein is CASSPQYGGAAKNIQYF. The DNA of the CDR3 is TGTGCCAGCAGCCCTCAATACGGGGGGGCTGCCAAAAACATTCAGTACTTC. Full variable domain (rest looked up from reference TRBV7-2 and TRBJ2-4): GAGVSQSPSNKVTEKGKDVELRCDPISGHTALYWYRQSLGQGLEFLIYFQGNSAPDKSGLPSDRFSAERTGGSVSTLTIQRTQQEDSAVYLCASSPQYGGAAKNIQYFGAGTRLSVL.

The chain joins TRBV2 to TRBJ1-2; TRBD1 matches 7 bases. J gave up 14 bases and V 4 bases, and 10 bases lay outside the gene matches. This CDR3 contains 12 residues. Germline V gives CDR1 SNHLY, CDR2 FYNNEI. CDR3: CASSGDRASLTF. In DNA form, the CDR3 reads TGTGCCAGCAGTGGCGACAGGGCCTCTTTAACCTTC.